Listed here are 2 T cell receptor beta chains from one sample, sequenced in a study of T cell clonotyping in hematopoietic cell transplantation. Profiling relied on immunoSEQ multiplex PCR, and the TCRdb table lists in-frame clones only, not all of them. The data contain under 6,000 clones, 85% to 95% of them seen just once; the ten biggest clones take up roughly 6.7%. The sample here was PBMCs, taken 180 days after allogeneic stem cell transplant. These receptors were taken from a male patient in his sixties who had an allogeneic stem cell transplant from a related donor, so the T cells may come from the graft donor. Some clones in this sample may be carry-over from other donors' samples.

CDR3 residues: CASSFGSYNSPLHF. The CDR3 coding sequence is TGTGCCAGCAGTTTCGGCTCCTATAATTCACCCCTCCACTTT. The chain uses TRBV27 and TRBJ1-6; D gene ambiguous. V lost 3 bases and J 0 bases, leaving 3 bases between the germline ends. Per germline, CDR1 MNHEY and CDR2 SMNVEV (reference sequence). The CDR3 contains 14 residues.

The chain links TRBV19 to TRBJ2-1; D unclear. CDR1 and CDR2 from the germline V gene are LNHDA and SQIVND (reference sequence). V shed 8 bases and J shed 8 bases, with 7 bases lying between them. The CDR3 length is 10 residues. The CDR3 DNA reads TGTGCCAGTGGCTGGGATGAGCAGTTCTTC. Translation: CASGWDEQFF.